This T cell receptor (beta chain) was captured by sequencing in a study of T cell responses to AZD1222 COVID-19 vaccine. Study observations and caveats: At 160-218 and 743-854, vaccine-associated CD4 TCRs were dominant, and they spanned spike.

Generated by immunoSEQ multiplex PCR, the TCRdb table keeps only in-frame clones and is missing some. This sample has about 190,000 clones, with about 89% found just once. This clone appeared a single time. Its antigen is unknown. The V gene's germline CDR1 is MDHEN and CDR2 SYDVKM. This CDR3 has 12 amino acids. V was trimmed by 7 bases and J by 1 base, leaving 6 bases between them. The sample here was peripheral blood, taken on day 0 of MenACWY control vaccination. The rearrangement joins TRBV28 to TRBJ2-3, with D uncertain. This sequence originates from an adult in good health. Here the CDR3 DNA reads TGTGCCAGCAACCCGGGCACAGATACGCAGTATTTT. Its protein product is CASNPGTDTQYF.